This is a list of T cell receptor beta chains from one sample in a study of blood T cell repertoires in COVID-19. Clones were sequenced by immunoSEQ multiplex PCR, and TCRdb holds only the in-frame ones, with some missing. The sample lists about 280,000 clones; roughly 87% were seen once. What was sequenced was PBMCs or T cells enriched from blood (not recorded which). These receptors all come from a woman aged 40 to 55 who had recovered from COVID-19. Both conserved end residues are part of each CDR3. The D gene is left open where the match is weak. Rows may omit the clone size; those that give it use once, few, many or a size class.

d_gene,j_gene,abundance,v_gene,CDR3nt,CDR3aa
TRBD1,TRBJ1-2,.,TRBV19,TGTGCCAGTAGTCACAGGGGCACTAACTATGGCTACACCTTC,CASSHRGTNYGYTF
TRBD1,TRBJ1-5,.,TRBV9,TGTGCCAGCAGCGTAGAAGGGGGCCCCCAGCATTTT,CASSVEGGPQHF
.,TRBJ1-6,.,TRBV27,TGTGCCAGCAGTTCCCCAGCAGAGGGCAGAGTAGGCGATAATGGCTCACCCCTCCACTTT,CASSSPAEGRVGDNGSPLHF
.,TRBJ2-5,.,TRBV10-2,TGCGCCAGCAGTGAGACGGACTCCCAGTACTTC,CASSETDSQYF
.,TRBJ1-1,once,TRBV28,TGTGCCAGCAGTTTAGTGGGAGTCACTGAAGCTTTCTTT,CASSLVGVTEAFF
TRBD2,TRBJ2-5,.,TRBV9,TGTGCCAGCGGCCTAGGGACTAGCGGGAGGTTCGGGGAGACCCAGTACTTC,CASGLGTSGRFGETQYF
.,TRBJ2-3,.,TRBV27,TGTGCCAGCAGTTTATCGGCCGTCACAGATACGCAGTATTTT,CASSLSAVTDTQYF
.,TRBJ1-1,.,TRBV6-4,TGTGCCGGGGAGTGGACAGAGGGGAACACTGAAGCTTTCTTT,CAGEWTEGNTEAFF
.,TRBJ2-7,.,TRBV5-4,TGTGCCAGTACACATGACAGGACGACTCTCAGCGAGCAGTACTTC,CASTHDRTTLSEQYF
.,TRBJ2-1,.,TRBV5-1,TGCGCCAGCAGCTTGCTAATGGGGGCCAATGAGCAGTTCTTC,CASSLLMGANEQFF
.,TRBJ1-2,.,TRBV3-1/TRBV3-2,TGTGCCAGCAGCCAAGTAAGCGGAAACTATGGCTACACCTTC,CASSQVSGNYGYTF
TRBD2,TRBJ2-1,.,TRBV4-2,TGTGCCAGCCCTCGGACTAGCGGGAGGTACAATGAGCAGTTCTTC,CASPRTSGRYNEQFF
TRBD1,TRBJ2-2,.,TRBV5-1,TGCGCCAGCAGCTTTAGGTCAGGGGGCGCGAACACCGGGGAGCTGTTTTTT,CASSFRSGGANTGELFF
TRBD2,TRBJ2-7,.,TRBV4-3,TGCGCCAGCAGCCAACAAATTAGCGGGGCTACCTACGAGCAGTACTTC,CASSQQISGATYEQYF
TRBD2,TRBJ2-1,.,TRBV2,TGTGCCAGCAGTCCTAGGCTTCTAGCGGGACCGGCCTACAATGAGCAGTTCTTC,CASSPRLLAGPAYNEQFF
TRBD1,TRBJ2-7,.,TRBV20-1,TGCAGTGGCACACAGACCGGGACAGTGTACTTC,CSGTQTGTVYF
.,TRBJ2-5,.,TRBV7-2,TGTGCCAGCAGCTCCCGGGAGAGGGCAGAGACCCAGTACTTC,CASSSRERAETQYF
.,TRBJ2-1,.,TRBV7-3,TGTGCCAGCAGCTTAACCGCCGCCGGTGAGCAGTTCTTC,CASSLTAAGEQFF
.,TRBJ2-6,.,TRBV3-1/TRBV3-2,TGTGCCAGCAGCCTCGGAGGAGGGGCCAACGTCCTGACTTTC,CASSLGGGANVLTF
TRBD1,TRBJ1-1,.,TRBV6-2/TRBV6-3,TGTGCCAGCAGTTTCCAACCTCGACAGGGGGGAAACACTGAAGCTTTCTTT,CASSFQPRQGGNTEAFF
.,TRBJ2-5,.,TRBV28,TGTGCCAGCAGTTTTTTGGGCCGGGAGACCCAGTACTTC,CASSFLGRETQYF
TRBD2,TRBJ2-2,.,TRBV5-6,TGTGCCAGCAGCTTACCCGGACTAGCGGGGTTGACCGCGGAGCTGTTTTTT,CASSLPGLAGLTAELFF
.,TRBJ2-3,few,TRBV5-6,TGTGCCAGCACCATGGGAGGTTCAGATACGCAGTATTTT,CASTMGGSDTQYF
TRBD1,TRBJ1-2,.,TRBV30,TGTGCCTGGAGCCCCCCATCGGTGACAGGGGGCTACACCTTC,CAWSPPSVTGGYTF
TRBD2,TRBJ2-1,.,TRBV29-1,TGCAGCGTTCCGGGGCAAGCGGGAGGGCCCCACAATGAGCAGTTCTTC,CSVPGQAGGPHNEQFF
TRBD1,TRBJ2-7,.,TRBV27,TGTGCCAGCCGTACCGGGACAGCTGTCTCCTACGAGCAGTACTTC,CASRTGTAVSYEQYF
TRBD2,TRBJ2-5,.,TRBV28,TGTGCCAGCAGTTTCGGGGGGATGGAGACCCAGTACTTC,CASSFGGMETQYF
.,TRBJ2-1,.,TRBV28,TGTGCCAGCACCTCCAGGGGGGACAATGAGCAGTTCTTC,CASTSRGDNEQFF
TRBD2,TRBJ2-7,few,TRBV5-8,TGTGCCGAAAACGAGGGAGGGACCTACGAGCAGTACTTC,CAENEGGTYEQYF
.,TRBJ2-5,.,TRBV7-2,TGTGCCAGCAGCCTGAGCGGGTACCAAGAGACCCAGTACTTC,CASSLSGYQETQYF
.,TRBJ1-2,.,TRBV9,TGTGCCAGCAGCGTAGATGGTAACGGAGGCTATGGCTACACCTTC,CASSVDGNGGYGYTF
.,TRBJ1-2,once,TRBV28,TGTGCCAGCAGTCGAGCCGGGGGGGCTAACTATGGCTACACCTTC,CASSRAGGANYGYTF
TRBD2,TRBJ2-1,.,TRBV4-3,TGCGCCAGCAGCCCCAGCGGGAAGGAGCAGTTCTTC,CASSPSGKEQFF
.,TRBJ1-1,.,TRBV4-2,TGTGCCAGCCAGGCGAACACTGAAGCTTTCTTT,CASQANTEAFF
.,TRBJ1-5,.,TRBV11-3,TGTGCCAGCAGCTTAGAAATGGCAGAAAGCAATCAGCCCCAGCATTTT,CASSLEMAESNQPQHF
.,TRBJ2-1,.,TRBV10-3,TGTGCCATCTCGACGAGGGAGACCCCCTACAATGAGCAGTTCTTC,CAISTRETPYNEQFF
.,TRBJ1-2,.,TRBV4-3,TGCGCCAGCAGCCAAGAGTGGGTAGGAGGAGACTATGGCTACACCTTC,CASSQEWVGGDYGYTF
.,TRBJ2-1,.,TRBV27,TGTGCCAGCAGTCGACCGGGGGTTGTCAATGAGCAGTTCTTC,CASSRPGVVNEQFF
.,TRBJ1-6,.,TRBV19,TGTGCCAGTAGTACCCGATCAGATTCACCCCTCCACTTT,CASSTRSDSPLHF
.,TRBJ2-3,.,TRBV19,TGTGCCAGTAGTATCGGGCTAGCCCCAGATACGCAGTATTTT,CASSIGLAPDTQYF
TRBD2,TRBJ2-1,once,TRBV5-4,TGTGCCAGCAGTCGGACTAGCGGGAGAAGAGTGACTAGGGATGAGCAGTTCTTC,CASSRTSGRRVTRDEQFF
.,TRBJ1-1,once,TRBV19,TGTGCCAGTAGTATGCCCGGGACAAACACTGAAGCTTTCTTT,CASSMPGTNTEAFF
.,TRBJ2-1,.,TRBV6-1,TGTGCCAGCAGTGACACAGGGTTCTCCTACAATGAGCAGTTCTTC,CASSDTGFSYNEQFF
.,TRBJ1-1,once,TRBV12-3/TRBV12-4,TGTGCCAGCAGTTTCGGACAGTATTTTGAAGCTTTCTTT,CASSFGQYFEAFF
TRBD2,TRBJ2-7,once,TRBV7-2,TGTGCCAGCAGCCCACCTAGCGGGAGTGGGGAGCAGTACTTC,CASSPPSGSGEQYF
.,TRBJ2-5,.,TRBV6-5,TGTGCCAGCACCCCGACCCGGGGGGCGCGAGAGACCCAGTACTTC,CASTPTRGARETQYF
TRBD2,TRBJ2-7,once,TRBV2,TGTGCCAGCACCTCTCTAGCGGGAGTCGATGAGCAGTACTTC,CASTSLAGVDEQYF
.,TRBJ2-1,.,TRBV2,TGTGCCAGCAGTGAGGCGGAACCCTACAATGAGCAGTTCTTC,CASSEAEPYNEQFF
TRBD1,TRBJ1-1,.,TRBV25-1,TGTGCCAGCAGTCCACAGGGGGTGAACACTGAAGCTTTCTTT,CASSPQGVNTEAFF
.,TRBJ1-5,.,TRBV6-2/TRBV6-3,TGTGCCAGCAGTTACTCCAGTTATCAGCCCCAGCATTTT,CASSYSSYQPQHF
.,TRBJ2-1,.,TRBV6-5,TGTGCCAGCAGGCTTTTAGCGGTCCTGTACAATGAGCAGTTCTTC,CASRLLAVLYNEQFF
.,TRBJ1-2,few,TRBV4-1,TGCGCCACCGCGAACCATTATGGCTACACCTTC,CATANHYGYTF
TRBD2,TRBJ2-3,.,TRBV28,TGTGCCACCTCCATGGCTAGCGGATACACAGATACGCAGTATTTT,CATSMASGYTDTQYF